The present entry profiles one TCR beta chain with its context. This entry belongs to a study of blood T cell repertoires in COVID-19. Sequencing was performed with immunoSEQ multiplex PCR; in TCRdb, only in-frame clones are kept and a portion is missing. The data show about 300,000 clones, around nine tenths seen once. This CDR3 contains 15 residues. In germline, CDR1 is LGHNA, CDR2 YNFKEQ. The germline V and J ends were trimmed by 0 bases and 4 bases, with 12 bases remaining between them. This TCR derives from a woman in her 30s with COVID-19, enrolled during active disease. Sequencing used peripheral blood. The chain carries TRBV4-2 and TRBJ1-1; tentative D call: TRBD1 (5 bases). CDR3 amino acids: CASSQEPTGGTEAFF. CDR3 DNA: TGTGCCAGCAGCCAAGAGCCGACGGGGGGCACTGAAGCTTTCTTT.